Listed below are T cell receptor beta chains from one sample, sequenced in a study of a mutant IDH1 vaccine in newly diagnosed glioma. Libraries were prepared by immunoSEQ multiplex PCR; TCRdb keeps only in-frame clonotypes and omits some of them. Here the sample spans around 89,000 clones, about four fifths being singletons. The sample consisted of PBMCs, taken from a glioma patient treated with radiotherapy, temozolomide or both. The receptors stem from a woman in her 50s with glioma. Both conserved end residues are part of each CDR3. Each record gives: D gene, clone size, J gene, V gene, CDR3 protein, CDR3 DNA. A D gene is named only where the DNA matches it firmly. Rows give clone size only sometimes, using once, few, many, or a class for an expanded clone.

>-|-|TRBJ1-4|TRBV6-1
CASSLGEKLFF
TGTGCCAGCAGTCTGGGAGAAAAACTGTTTTTT
>-|-|TRBJ2-1|TRBV27
CASSLRNTKEQFF
TGTGCCAGCAGTTTAAGAAATACGAAGGAGCAGTTCTTC
>TRBD1|-|TRBJ1-2|TRBV4-2
CASSQGLGTGGGMGGYTF
TGTGCCAGCAGCCAAGGGCTGGGGACAGGGGGCGGCATGGGTGGCTACACCTTC
>TRBD2|-|TRBJ2-1|TRBV7-2
CASSFSSGSYNEQFF
TGTGCCAGCAGCTTCTCTAGCGGCTCCTACAATGAGCAGTTCTTC
>-|-|TRBJ1-2|TRBV11-3
CASSFGTSYGYTF
TGTGCCAGCAGCTTTGGGACGAGCTATGGCTACACCTTC
>TRBD1|-|TRBJ2-7|TRBV6-6
CASRDVTDRGTYEQYF
TGTGCCAGCAGAGATGTTACGGACAGGGGTACGTACGAGCAGTACTTC
>-|-|TRBJ1-1|TRBV19
CASSIQGGVNTEAFF
TGTGCCAGTAGTATCCAGGGAGGGGTAAACACTGAAGCTTTCTTT
>-|-|TRBJ2-5|TRBV10-3
CAISDEDQETQYF
TGTGCCATCAGTGATGAGGACCAAGAGACCCAGTACTTC
>-|-|TRBJ2-5|TRBV9
CASSVGVGGGEETQYF
TGTGCCAGCAGCGTAGGGGTTGGCGGAGGGGAGGAGACCCAGTACTTC
>-|-|TRBJ1-5|TRBV7-8
CASSISGTHSQHF
TGTGCCAGCAGCATCTCTGGGACTCATTCACAGCATTTT
>-|-|TRBJ2-5|TRBV14
CASSLSWAMGTQYF
TGTGCCAGCAGCCTGAGTTGGGCCATGGGGACCCAGTACTTC
>-|-|TRBJ2-7|TRBV29-1
CSVEGRQAGIYEQYF
TGCAGCGTTGAAGGAAGGCAGGCTGGAATCTACGAGCAGTACTTC
>-|-|TRBJ1-1|TRBV7-9
CASSSSGKRDTEAFF
TGTGCCAGCAGCTCATCCGGGAAAAGAGACACTGAAGCTTTCTTT
>-|-|TRBJ1-1|TRBV5-4
CASSPDGGRNTEAFF
TGTGCCAGCAGCCCGGACGGGGGGCGGAACACTGAAGCTTTCTTT
>TRBD1|-|TRBJ2-2|TRBV27
CASSLAKPGQGADTGELFF
TGTGCCAGCAGTTTAGCGAAACCGGGACAGGGGGCGGACACCGGGGAGCTGTTTTTT
>-|once|TRBJ1-2|TRBV4-3
CASSQDLINYGYTF
TGCGCCAGCAGCCAAGATCTCATTAACTATGGCTACACCTTC
>-|-|TRBJ1-1|TRBV6-5
CASSYLADTEAFF
TGTGCCAGCAGTTACTTGGCAGACACTGAAGCTTTCTTT
>-|-|TRBJ2-5|TRBV13
CASSRGFQETQYF
TGTGCCAGCAGCCGAGGCTTCCAAGAGACCCAGTACTTC
>TRBD1|once|TRBJ1-1|TRBV5-4
CASSSGQGAPEAFF
TGTGCCAGCAGCTCGGGACAGGGAGCTCCTGAAGCTTTCTTT
>TRBD1|-|TRBJ1-2|TRBV28
CASSLGDRGRYGYTF
TGTGCCAGCAGTTTGGGGGACAGGGGCCGCTATGGCTACACCTTC
>-|-|TRBJ1-1|TRBV2
CASSFTGTEAFF
TGTGCCAGCAGTTTTACAGGCACTGAAGCTTTCTTT
>-|-|TRBJ1-1|TRBV18
CASSQGRNTEAFF
TGTGCCAGCTCACAAGGCAGGAACACTGAAGCTTTCTTT
>TRBD1|-|TRBJ1-5|TRBV6-1
CASSEEDGQGHQPQHF
TGTGCCAGCAGTGAAGAAGACGGACAGGGGCATCAGCCCCAGCATTTT
>TRBD2|-|TRBJ2-2|TRBV9
CASSLTSGGAGGGELFF
TGTGCCAGCAGCTTGACTAGCGGGGGGGCCGGTGGCGGGGAGCTGTTTTTT
>-|-|TRBJ1-3|TRBV18
CASSPLGDGNTIYF
TGTGCCAGCTCACCCTTGGGGGACGGAAACACCATATATTTT
>-|-|TRBJ2-7|TRBV10-3
CAIRGGVLDEQYF
TGTGCCATCAGGGGGGGAGTACTAGACGAGCAGTACTTC
>-|-|TRBJ1-5|TRBV27
CASSEYLGNQPQHF
TGTGCCAGCAGCGAGTATCTCGGCAATCAGCCCCAGCATTTT
>-|-|TRBJ2-1|TRBV29-1
CSVEQGANEQFF
TGCAGCGTTGAACAGGGCGCCAATGAGCAGTTCTTC
>TRBD2|-|TRBJ2-2|TRBV27
CASSLTSSGELFF
TGTGCCAGCAGCCTGACTAGCTCCGGGGAGCTGTTTTTT
>-|-|TRBJ2-1|TRBV5-1
CASSLAVGEQFF
TGCGCCAGCAGCTTAGCCGTCGGTGAGCAGTTCTTC
>-|-|TRBJ1-1|TRBV28
CASRWTDTEAFF
TGTGCCAGCAGGTGGACAGACACTGAAGCTTTCTTT
>-|-|TRBJ1-2|TRBV5-4
CASSFLSSRSSAYTF
TGTGCCAGCAGCTTTTTAAGTAGCAGGAGTTCGGCCTACACCTTC
>-|-|TRBJ2-1|TRBV5-3
CARWRRNEQFF
TGTGCCAGGTGGCGACGGAATGAGCAGTTCTTC
>-|-|TRBJ1-2|TRBV7-9
CASSLKAGGAYGYTF
TGTGCCAGCAGCTTAAAAGCCGGGGGCGCTTATGGCTACACCTTC
>TRBD1|-|TRBJ2-1|TRBV5-6
CASRYSGTASYNEQFF
TGTGCCAGCAGGTACTCCGGGACAGCTTCTTACAATGAGCAGTTCTTC
>TRBD1|many|TRBJ1-5|TRBV18
CASSPMEGAAQHF
TGTGCCAGCTCACCAATGGAGGGGGCAGCCCAGCATTTT
>-|-|TRBJ1-2|TRBV10-3
CAISPGTPYGYTF
TGTGCCATCAGCCCCGGGACGCCCTATGGCTACACCTTC
>-|few|TRBJ1-4|TRBV5-1
CASSLYRGDEKLFF
TGCGCCAGCAGCTTGTATAGGGGGGATGAAAAACTGTTTTTT
>-|-|TRBJ1-4|TRBV7-9
CASSPTAGGNEKLFF
TGTGCCAGCAGCCCTACCGCGGGCGGTAATGAAAAACTGTTTTTT
>-|-|TRBJ1-1|TRBV4-3
CASSKQQGLYSEAFF
TGCGCCAGCAGCAAGCAACAGGGTCTATACTCTGAAGCTTTCTTT
>-|-|TRBJ2-5|TRBV14
CASSVGARETQYF
TGTGCCAGCAGTGTGGGGGCGAGAGAGACCCAGTACTTC
>-|-|TRBJ2-3|TRBV6-6
CASIRTLSSTDTQYF
TGTGCCAGCATTCGGACTCTCTCTAGCACAGATACGCAGTATTTT